This paragraph reports one T cell receptor beta chain. In its sample, this clonotype was seen many times. This clone's antigen is unknown. Per-nucleotide qualities are absent, and no much larger clonotype sits a single base away. The entry originates in a study of T cells after yellow fever vaccination (dated by TCRdb to about 2019). About the full investigation: Libraries from fractions with low cell numbers were prepared with the SMART-Seq v4 Ultra Low Input RNA kit. Bulk TCR alpha and beta repertoires were sequenced longitudinally to track T-cell clones before and after primary and booster YFV17D yellow fever vaccination. Two healthy male donors, one aged 18 to 30 and one aged 30 to 40 years, were included in the cohort. Blood was drawn at multiple timepoints before and after primary and secondary immunization, with bulk PBMC replicates and cell subsets isolated. Paper-wide results and their limitations: Computational filtering was required because FACS-sorted repertoires could contain abundant contaminating clonotypes from the bulk population. Most clones expanded after primary vaccination (96% of CD4 and around 88% of CD8) were re-detected after the booster, suggesting that broad memory maintenance occurred. Because the study included only a couple of donors, the extent to which the findings can be generalized is limited. A small fraction of clonotypes appeared in both the CD4 and CD8 compartments, likely as a result of convergent recombination. The secondary T-cell response was found to be weaker but faster than the primary response, with a peak reached on day 5 rather than on day 15.

This sample's treatment or condition label indicates: live attenuated yellow fever vaccine strain. At every blood-draw timepoint, two biological replicates of bulk PBMCs were collected. A standard Ficoll-Paque protocol was used to isolate PBMCs from peripheral blood. RNA was extracted with TriZol from bulk PBMCs, CD4 and CD8 fractions, and dextramer-positive and dextramer-negative fractions. The germline V gene (reference sequence) provides CDR1 MNHNY and CDR2 SVGAGI. The CDR3 starts with the cysteine, ends with the phenylalanine, and has 13 residues. Only CDR3 DNA remains: 39 bases, in frame from the first base. Trimming leaves V shorter by 7 bases and J shorter by 4 bases, with the junction holding 4 bases beyond the gene matches. TCR cDNA was synthesized by 5'RACE template switching, through which a universal primer site and unique molecular identifiers were introduced. Priming for cDNA synthesis came from both the TCR alpha and TCR beta constant segments. Two PCR steps were used to amplify libraries, with sample barcodes and sequencing adapters being added in the second step. Libraries were sequenced on Illumina HiSeq 2500 (2x100 bp) or NovaSeq (2x150 bp). In the source study's methods: Reads were demultiplexed and collapsed into UMI consensus sequences with MIGEC, and V(D)J alignment was performed with MiXCR. Using edgeR on replicate PBMC samples, clonotypes were called vaccine-responding if FDR was below 0.01 and the log2 fold change was above 5 up to day 15. Bulk clonotypes were assigned CD4 or CD8 identity according to which sequenced CD4 or CD8 repertoire held them at higher abundance. TCRdb reanalyzed the raw reads on its own, using fastp at Q25 for trimming and MiXCR for clone calling, and kept in-frame beta chains. Every distinct CDR3 protein forms one entry, paired with its most common genes and DNA. What appears here as the V and J calls and clone size reflects TCRdb's work, not the paper's. Counted in this sample were fewer than 400,000 distinct CDR3 sequences; around 6.4% of them appeared once. The ten largest clones capture about 15% of the sample.

The TCR sequence derives from a man in his thirties or forties who received the YFV17D yellow fever vaccine. This material consisted of PBMCs, taken 5 days after the yellow fever booster vaccination. This sequence uses TRBV6-6 and TRBJ1-5, with 7 bases in between that match TRBD1. The CDR3 is CASKGQANQPQHF. The sequenced DNA is TGTGCCAGCAAAGGACAGGCGAATCAGCCCCAGCATTTT.